This T cell receptor (beta chain) was retrieved from a study of radiotherapy plus CTLA-4 blockade in lung cancer. Study-level findings and limits: Subsequent to radiotherapy plus ipilimumab, tumor-derived TCR clones underwent expansion in blood.

This clone was counted only a few times. Its specificity is not known. Sequencing used immunoSEQ multiplex PCR; TCRdb keeps in-frame clones, though not all of them. The table has around 20,000 clones, about 84% seen once. Germline CDR1 MGHRA, CDR2 YSYEKL. Trimming cost V 0 bases and J 2 bases, with 14 bases left between them. CDR3 length equals 16 residues. The receptor was derived from a human donor with non-small cell lung cancer whose response to radiotherapy plus ipilimumab could not be evaluated. The chain links TRBV4-1 to TRBJ2-7; TRBD1 might be the D (5 bases). The sequencing used peripheral blood, collected from a patient treated with radiotherapy plus ipilimumab. The CDR3 DNA reads TGCGCCAGCAGCCAAGAATTCCAGGGCACCCCCTACGAGCAGTACTTC. Translating it yields CASSQEFQGTPYEQYF.